This TCR beta chain was recovered during a study of blood T cell repertoires in COVID-19. CDR1 is SGDLS and CDR2 is YYNGEE in the germline V gene. The CDR3 consists of 16 residues. Trimming took 0 bases from V and 4 from J, leaving 14 bases between them. Repertoires were generated with immunoSEQ multiplex PCR, while TCRdb's copy carries only in-frame clones and drops some. The profile shows 100,000 to 150,000 clones, around 91% of them singletons. The TCR was taken from a man aged 70 or older with active or convalescent COVID-19. The sequenced sample was peripheral blood. V and J are TRBV9 and TRBJ1-3; D uncertain. The DNA of the CDR3 is TGTGCCAGCAGCGTAGATGGGAGCCCCTTAGGAAACACCATATATTTT. Its protein product is CASSVDGSPLGNTIYF.